These 21 T cell receptor beta chains were all obtained from the same sample, sequenced in a study of identical twins (dated by TCRdb to between 2015 and 2016). The library relied on 5' RACE. The sequencing machine was an Illumina HiSeq 2000. The raw public reads went through TCRdb reprocessing: fastp at Q25, MiXCR clone calling, in-frame beta chains kept. Each entry is one CDR3 protein sequence, shown with its most common DNA and genes. The sample yields about 890,000 distinct CDR3 sequences; over 9% were counted once. The top ten hold 1.5% to 2% of the sample. This sample also appeared in a second study, on yellow fever vaccine responses in identical twins.

Sequenced sample: PBMCs. Receptors originate from a woman under 30 in good health.

This rearrangement joins TRBV6-1 to TRBJ2-5; 11 nucleotides line up with TRBD2. Germline CDR1 is MNHNS and CDR2 is SASEGT. The CDR3 sequence is 19 residues long. With V trimmed by 0 bases and J by 0 bases, 9 bases remained unmatched. CDR3 region: CASSEAWLAGGPYQETQYF. In DNA form, the CDR3 reads TGTGCCAGCAGTGAAGCTTGGCTAGCGGGGGGCCCGTACCAAGAGACCCAGTACTTC.

This chain joins TRBV12-3 or TRBV12-4 and TRBJ2-1, with D unresolved. This CDR3 spans 15 amino acids. V lost 5 bases and J lost 1, with 12 bases in between. DNA of the CDR3: TGTGCCAGCAGTCCTCGGAGCACGTCCTACAATGAGCAGTTCTTC. Residues: CASSPRSTSYNEQFF.

The genes are TRBV12-3 or TRBV12-4 and TRBJ1-1, with 8 nucleotides matching TRBD1. J was trimmed by 5 bases and V by 5 bases; bases with no gene match: 7. This CDR3 comprises 14 residues. The CDR3 spells CASSPSRQGTEAFF. The CDR3 DNA reads as TGTGCCAGCAGTCCCTCCCGACAGGGGACTGAAGCTTTCTTT.

This clonotype was seen many times. The chain has TRBV24-1 and TRBJ1-5; D not certain. From germline, CDR1 is KGHDR and CDR2 SFDVKD. Trimming pared 3 bases from V and 7 bases from J, leaving 6 bases between. The CDR3 extends over 12 amino acids. CDR3 amino acids: CATSDGNQPQHF. CDR3 DNA: TGTGCCACCAGTGATGGAAACCAGCCCCAGCATTTT.

The V gene is TRBV9, the J gene TRBJ1-6, with unresolved D. Trimming pared 4 bases from V and 8 bases from J, leaving 10 bases between. The CDR3 is 13 amino acids. Germline lookup yields CDR1 SGDLS and CDR2 YYNGEE. This CDR3 is CASSPGSDSPLHF. Written as DNA, the CDR3 is TGTGCCAGCAGCCCCGGAAGCGATTCACCCCTCCACTTT.

V is TRBV10-2 and J is TRBJ2-1, with D unclear. The CDR3 contains 14 residues. V lost 5 bases to trimming and J lost 0 bases, with 8 bases between them. Looked up from germline, CDR1 is WSHSY and CDR2 is SAAADI. DNA of the CDR3: TGCGCCAGCAGTTCTATGAGCTCCTACAATGAGCAGTTCTTC. It encodes CASSSMSSYNEQFF.

The chain links TRBV11-2 to TRBJ2-1; 10 bases line up with TRBD2. The trim removed 4 bases at V and 8 bases at J, leaving 11 bases unmatched. Per the germline V gene, CDR1 is SGHAT and CDR2 is FQNNGV. This CDR3 is 16 amino acids long. DNA for the CDR3: TGTGCCAGCAGCTCCCAAGCGGGAGGGCCCTTGGATGAGCAGTTCTTC. Protein product: CASSSQAGGPLDEQFF.

The table lists this clonotype with many counts. The rearrangement joins TRBV3-1 to TRBJ2-2; D not resolved. Germline-derived CDR1 and CDR2 are LGHDT and YNNKEL (reference sequence). The V gene lost 1 base and the J gene lost 1 base, with 7 bases spanning the gap. The CDR3 loop spans 15 amino acids. Here the CDR3 DNA reads TGTGCCAGCAGCCAAGTTCCAGGGAACACCGGGGAGCTGTTTTTT. Translating it yields CASSQVPGNTGELFF.

This clonotype was seen at least ten times. The chain has TRBV6-1 and TRBJ2-3; the D call may be TRBD1 or TRBD2 (5 bases each). The V and J ends lost 11 bases and 5 bases respectively, with 17 bases between them. Germline CDR1 and CDR2: MNHNS and SASEGT. The CDR3 loop spans 13 amino acids. As DNA, the CDR3 is TGTGCCGGGGGTCGCGGAGCAGGAGATACGCAGTATTTT. Amino acid sequence: CAGGRGAGDTQYF.

The rearrangement joins TRBV20-1 to TRBJ2-2, with a possible D match to TRBD2 (6 bases). The V end was cut by 3 bases, the J end by 7 bases, with 12 bases between. This CDR3 is built from 13 residues. Germline lookup yields CDR1 DFQATT and CDR2 SNEGSKA (reference sequence). The CDR3 is CSASLGGYGELFF. In nucleotides, the CDR3 is TGCAGTGCTAGTCTGGGGGGATACGGGGAGCTGTTTTTT.

This clonotype appeared a few times. This chain joins TRBV5-1 and TRBJ2-2; D gene ambiguous. The germline V gene has CDR1 SGHRS and CDR2 YFSETQ. Between the trimmed V and J ends, which lost 1 base and 1 base, there was a span of 17 bases. This CDR3 has 18 residues. The chain's CDR3 is CASSLFNYQSKNTGELFF. For the CDR3, the DNA is TGCGCCAGCAGCTTGTTTAACTACCAATCCAAGAACACCGGGGAGCTGTTTTTT.

This rearrangement joins TRBV4-1 to TRBJ2-1; D is unclear. Germline values: CDR1 MGHRA, CDR2 YSYEKL. The CDR3 totals 15 residues. Trimming left V 0 bases short and J 2 bases short, with 8 bases between. CDR3 DNA sequence: TGCGCCAGCAGCCAAGATATGGCGGCCTACAATGAGCAGTTCTTC. Protein product: CASSQDMAAYNEQFF.

This clonotype was detected a few times. This CDR3 is CASSVLPQGGGSGYNEQFF. The CDR3 bases are TGTGCCAGCAGCGTACTCCCACAGGGCGGCGGTTCTGGCTACAATGAGCAGTTCTTC. The chain has TRBV9 and TRBJ2-1, with D tentatively TRBD1 (6 bases). The V and J ends lost 1 base and 3 bases respectively, with 23 bases between them. The CDR3 has 19 amino acids. CDR1 SGDLS and CDR2 YYNGEE come from the germline V gene.

The V and J genes are TRBV2 and TRBJ1-5; 8 bases are shared with TRBD1. Germline values: CDR1 SNHLY, CDR2 FYNNEI. This CDR3 has 14 amino acids. J gave up 2 bases and V 8 bases, and 5 bases lay outside the gene matches. This chain's CDR3 is CASLGQGGNQPQHF. CDR3 nucleotides: TGTGCCAGCCTAGGACAGGGCGGCAATCAGCCCCAGCATTTT.

This clonotype occurred a few times. The chain uses TRBV11-2 and TRBJ2-7; D is perhaps TRBD1 (5 bases). With 5 bases removed from V and 3 bases from J, the gap between germline ends came to 26 bases. Per germline, CDR1 SGHAT and CDR2 FQNNGV. The CDR3 covers 18 residues. CDR3 protein: CASSHGTGRTKWVYEQYF. The DNA for the CDR3 is TGTGCCAGCAGCCACGGCACAGGTAGGACCAAGTGGGTCTACGAGCAGTACTTC. The full variable domain, its missing parts supplied by reference TRBV11-2 and TRBJ2-7, is EAGVAQSPRYKIIEKRQSVAFWCNPISGHATLYWYQQILGQGPKLLIQFQNNGVVDDSQLPKDRFSAERLKGVDSTLKIQPAKLEDSAVYLCASSHGTGRTKWVYEQYFGPGTRLTVT.

Only a few counts were recorded for this clonotype. The V call is TRBV20-1, the J call TRBJ2-7; TRBD2 agrees at 7 bases. CDR1 and CDR2 (germline): DFQATT, SNEGSKA (reference sequence). The CDR3 is 11 residues long. Trimming took 1 base from V and 13 from J; bases not matched to a gene: 7. The CDR3 region is CSARGLGEGYV. DNA for the CDR3: TGCAGTGCTAGAGGGTTAGGGGAGGGATACGTC.

Only a few counts were recorded for this clonotype. J is TRBJ2-2 and V is TRBV5-1; 10 nucleotides align to TRBD1. The V gene's germline CDR1 is SGHRS and CDR2 YFSETQ. The V segment lost 4 bases and the J segment 3 bases; nucleotides outside the gene matches: 3. CDR3 size: 15 residues. The CDR3 region has the DNA TGCGCCAGCAGCACCGGGACAGGGGACACCGGGGAGCTGTTTTTT. It specifies CASSTGTGDTGELFF.

The V and J genes are TRBV15 and TRBJ1-2; perhaps TRBD1 as D (6 bases). The CDR3 is 17 residues long. V gave up 0 bases and J gave up 3 bases, with 17 bases separating them. Per the germline V gene, CDR1 is LNHNV and CDR2 is YYDKDF (reference sequence). CDR3 nucleotide sequence: TGTGCCACCAGCAGAGATAGGAATACAGGGACGGACTATGGCTACACCTTC. Its protein product is CATSRDRNTGTDYGYTF.

This clonotype was seen repeatedly, ten times or more. This chain connects TRBV12-3 or TRBV12-4 to TRBJ2-7, with 8 bases lining up with TRBD1. V shed 5 bases, J shed 6 bases, and the junction held 9 bases outside the gene matches. The CDR3 has 14 amino acids. The DNA of the CDR3 is TGTGCCAGCAGTCCCAGTTTGACAGGGGCCGAGCAGTACTTC. It codes for CASSPSLTGAEQYF.

This clonotype was detected ten times or more. The chain employs TRBV12-3 or TRBV12-4 and TRBJ1-5; D not certain. The CDR3 extends over 16 amino acids. Trimming pared 5 bases from V and 5 bases from J, leaving 19 bases between. The DNA for the CDR3 is TGTGCCAGCAGTCGAAGAAGGGCGGTGGGTGATCAGCCCCAGCATTTT. Translating gives CASSRRRAVGDQPQHF.

V gene TRBV4-1 combines with J gene TRBJ2-1, with D maybe TRBD2 (7 bases). Germline-derived CDR1 and CDR2 are MGHRA and YSYEKL. V dropped 3 bases and J dropped 2 bases, with 11 bases sitting between them. The CDR3 sequence is 15 residues long. The CDR3 is CASSQSGTTYNEQFF. CDR3 nucleotide sequence: TGCGCCAGCAGCCAGAGCGGGACAACCTACAATGAGCAGTTCTTC.